The 13 T cell receptor beta chains given below trace back to one sample, sequenced in a study of T-cell memory formation after mild COVID-19. MiXCR, run by TCRdb on the 5' RACE reads, gives a single entry per CDR3 protein. Seen here are about 300,000 distinct CDR3 sequences, roughly a fifth observed once, and the top ten hold 20% to 25%. The sequenced material came from PBMCs or a T cell subset sorted from them (not recorded which). These receptors were obtained from a man between 18 and 29 years old who had mild COVID-19 (a few samples of this study predate the infection). Cell type and time point are not known.

A few counts support this clonotype. The chain combines TRBV4-2 with TRBJ2-2; TRBD2 agrees at 7 bases. In germline, CDR1 is LGHNA, CDR2 YNFKEQ. With V trimmed by 2 bases and J by 7 bases, 4 bases remained unmatched. The CDR3 loop spans 14 amino acids. CDR3 sequence (DNA): TGTGCCAGCAGCCAAACGGGGGAGGGCGGGGAGCTGTTTTTT. Its protein is CASSQTGEGGELFF.

This clonotype was counted between two and nine times. The V and J genes are TRBV16 and TRBJ1-5, with D perhaps matching TRBD1 (5 bases). Germline lookup yields CDR1 KGHSY and CDR2 FQNENV. Trimming shortened V by 4 bases and J by 0 bases, and 19 bases separated the two germline ends. The length of the CDR3 is 18 residues. The chain's CDR3 is CASSPGPGQHYSNQPQHF. The CDR3 DNA is TGTGCCAGCAGCCCGGGCCCGGGGCAGCACTATAGCAATCAGCCCCAGCATTTT.

This clonotype was counted only a few times. The chain is built from TRBV6-1 and TRBJ1-1; D is ambiguous. V shed 8 bases and J shed 5 bases, with 15 bases lying between them. Germline CDR1 reads MNHNS; CDR2 reads SASEGT. This CDR3 contains 13 residues. DNA for the CDR3: TGTGCCAGCTATAGCGGACGACTAACTGAAGCTTTCTTT. This sequence encodes CASYSGRLTEAFF.

The chain has TRBV11-2 and TRBJ1-1, with a possible D match to TRBD1 (5 bases). V was shortened by 1 base and J by 6 bases, with 15 bases between the two germline ends. The CDR3 is made up of 15 amino acids. Germline assignment: CDR1 SGHAT and CDR2 FQNNGV. The CDR3 DNA reads as TGTGCCAGCAGCTTAGGGGGCCGGGAACGGGCTGAAGCTTTCTTT. This gives the protein CASSLGGRERAEAFF.

J is TRBJ1-6 and V is TRBV9; D call uncertain. V dropped 1 base and J dropped 1 base, with 18 bases sitting between them. Germline CDR1 SGDLS, CDR2 YYNGEE. The CDR3 loop spans 19 amino acids. CDR3 sequence reads: CASSVTGSSFGSYNSPLHF. CDR3 nucleotides: TGTGCCAGCAGCGTAACCGGGTCCTCGTTCGGTTCCTATAATTCACCCCTCCACTTT.

This rearrangement joins TRBV7-2 to TRBJ1-5; perhaps TRBD1 as D (5 bases). In germline, CDR1 is SGHTA, CDR2 FQGNSA. This CDR3 region has 15 residues. The ends were cut back, 3 bases at V and 8 bases at J, with 17 bases in the middle. The CDR3 nucleotides are TGTGCCAGCAGCTTTTTAGCAGGGTACGGGGAGCCCCAGCATTTT. It specifies CASSFLAGYGEPQHF.

The chain links TRBV3-1 to TRBJ2-7; 8 nucleotides line up with TRBD2. Trimming at V came to 7 bases and at J to 7 bases, leaving 9 bases not matched to a gene. CDR3 size: 13 residues. Germline CDR1 is LGHDT and CDR2 is YNNKEL (reference sequence). CDR3 coding DNA: TGTGCCAGCACCCCACGGGAGGGCAAGGAGCAGTACTTC. Translation: CASTPREGKEQYF.

V is TRBV4-3 and J is TRBJ2-5; TRBD2 matches 12 bases. The germline V gene has CDR1 LGHNA and CDR2 YSLEER. V gave up 2 bases and J gave up 5 bases; unmatched junction bases: 6. The CDR3 has 16 residues. CDR3 nucleotides: TGCGCCAGCAGCCAACATCCTAGCGGGGGGGGTGAGACCCAGTACTTC. Translated: CASSQHPSGGGETQYF.

CDR3 loop: CASSGRTSGTDTQYF. The DNA of the CDR3 is TGCGCCAGCAGCGGGAGGACTAGCGGAACAGATACGCAGTATTTT. The chain recombines TRBV5-1 with TRBJ2-3; 10 bases align to TRBD2. CDR1 SGHRS and CDR2 YFSETQ come from the germline V gene. After removal of 4 bases from V and 3 bases from J, the junction contained 5 bases not matched to a gene. The CDR3 is 15 residues long.

The chain has TRBV12-3 or TRBV12-4 and TRBJ1-1; D call uncertain. The CDR3 totals 14 residues. Trimming stripped 6 bases from V and 0 bases from J, with 11 bases between. CDR3 nucleotide sequence: TGTGCCAGCAGCCACTTCGGACTGAACACTGAAGCTTTCTTT. Protein: CASSHFGLNTEAFF.

V is TRBV4-2 and J is TRBJ2-5; D may be TRBD2 (6 bases). V dropped 4 bases and J dropped 5 bases, with 20 bases sitting between them. This CDR3 comprises 16 residues. Germline CDR1 and CDR2: LGHNA and YNFKEQ. CDR3 coding DNA: TGTGCCAGCAGCCCTGAGGGCGAGCGGGCCGGCGAGACCCAGTACTTC. Protein sequence: CASSPEGERAGETQYF.

The chain employs TRBV5-6 and TRBJ1-1; 7 bases are a match to TRBD1. The CDR3 is 17 amino acids. The ends lost 3 bases at V and 0 bases at J; junction bases unmatched: 11. Looked up from germline, CDR1 is SGHDT and CDR2 is YYEEEE. The CDR3 loop reads CASSSGPGTAMNTEAFF. The CDR3 DNA reads TGTGCCAGCAGCTCCGGTCCCGGGACAGCCATGAACACTGAAGCTTTCTTT.

CDR3 nucleotides: TGTGCCAGCAGCCCTAGTCACGGGAGGTACAATGAGCAGTTCTTC. It encodes CASSPSHGRYNEQFF. The chain employs TRBV7-6 and TRBJ2-1, with 7 bases fitting TRBD2. Germline V gives CDR1 SGHVS, CDR2 FNYEAQ. The length of the CDR3 is 15 residues. V dropped 5 bases and J dropped 4; count of bases not matched to a gene: 8.